Described below is a single T cell receptor beta chain sequence and its context. The CDR3 sequence is 13 residues long. Germline loops: CDR1 LNHNV, CDR2 YYDKDF (reference sequence). V was pared by 0 bases and J by 7 bases, with 10 bases between. The sample belongs to a study of cytomegalovirus exposure and HLA in healthy donors. At the level of the study: Early on, a data release was issued that held 80 million to 90 million unique TCRs from HLA-typed donors.

The PCR used 60 Vbeta and 13 Jbeta primers. Sequenced by immunoSEQ multiplex PCR; TCRdb stores in-frame clones only, minus some. The sample lists under 300,000 clones; around 81% were seen once. The source is a woman in her sixties or seventies in good health and CMV-seropositive. Sequenced: PBMCs. This chain links TRBV15 with TRBJ2-7; D might be TRBD2 (6 bases). Written as DNA, the CDR3 is TGTGCCACCAGCAGAGATCGGGGGAGGGAGCAGTACTTC. The encoded protein is CATSRDRGREQYF.